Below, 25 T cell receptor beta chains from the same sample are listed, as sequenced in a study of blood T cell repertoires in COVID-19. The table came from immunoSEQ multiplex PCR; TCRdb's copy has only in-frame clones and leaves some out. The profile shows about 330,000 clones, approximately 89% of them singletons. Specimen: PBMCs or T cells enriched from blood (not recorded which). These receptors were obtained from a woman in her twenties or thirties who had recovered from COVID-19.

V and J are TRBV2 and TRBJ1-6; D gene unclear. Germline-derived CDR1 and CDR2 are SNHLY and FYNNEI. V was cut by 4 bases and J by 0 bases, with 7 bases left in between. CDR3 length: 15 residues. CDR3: CASSGRSSYNSPLHF. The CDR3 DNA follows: TGTGCCAGCAGTGGGAGGAGCTCCTATAATTCACCCCTCCACTTT. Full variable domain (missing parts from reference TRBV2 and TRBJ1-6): EPEVTQTPSHQVTQMGQEVILRCVPISNHLYFYWYRQILGQKVEFLVSFYNNEISEKSEIFDDQFSVERPDGSNFTLKIRSTKLEDSAMYFCASSGRSSYNSPLHFGNGTRLTVT.

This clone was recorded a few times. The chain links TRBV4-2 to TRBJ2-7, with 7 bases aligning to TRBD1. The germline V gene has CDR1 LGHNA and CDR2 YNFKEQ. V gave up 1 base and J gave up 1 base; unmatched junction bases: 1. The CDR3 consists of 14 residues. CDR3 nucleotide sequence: TGTGCCAGCAGCCAAGGGGGACAGTCCTACGAGCAGTACTTC. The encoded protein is CASSQGGQSYEQYF.

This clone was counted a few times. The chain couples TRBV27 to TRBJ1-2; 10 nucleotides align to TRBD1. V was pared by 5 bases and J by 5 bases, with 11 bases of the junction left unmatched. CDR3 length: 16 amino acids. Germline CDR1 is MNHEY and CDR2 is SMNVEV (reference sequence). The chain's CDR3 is CASSAQSGQGVYGYTF. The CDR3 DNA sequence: TGTGCCAGCAGTGCCCAATCAGGACAGGGGGTATATGGCTACACCTTC.

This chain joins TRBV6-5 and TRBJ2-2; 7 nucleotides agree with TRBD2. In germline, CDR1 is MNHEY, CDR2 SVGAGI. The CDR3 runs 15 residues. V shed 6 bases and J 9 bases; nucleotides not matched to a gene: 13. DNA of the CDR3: TGTGCCAGCAGGGCCCTCGCGGGGGAGTACCGGGAGCTGTTTTTT. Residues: CASRALAGEYRELFF.

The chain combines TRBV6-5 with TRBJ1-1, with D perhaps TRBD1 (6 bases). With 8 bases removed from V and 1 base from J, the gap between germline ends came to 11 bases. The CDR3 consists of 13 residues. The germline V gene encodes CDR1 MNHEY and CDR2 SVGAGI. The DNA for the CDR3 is TGTGCCAGCCACAGGGATCCGAACACTGAAGCTTTCTTT. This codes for CASHRDPNTEAFF.

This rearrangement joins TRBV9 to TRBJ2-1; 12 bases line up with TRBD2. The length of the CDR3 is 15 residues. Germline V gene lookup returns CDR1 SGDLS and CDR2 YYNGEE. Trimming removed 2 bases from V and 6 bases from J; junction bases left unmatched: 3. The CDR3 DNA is TGTGCCAGCAGCGTGACTAGCGGGAGCGGCAATGAGCAGTTCTTC. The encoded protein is CASSVTSGSGNEQFF.

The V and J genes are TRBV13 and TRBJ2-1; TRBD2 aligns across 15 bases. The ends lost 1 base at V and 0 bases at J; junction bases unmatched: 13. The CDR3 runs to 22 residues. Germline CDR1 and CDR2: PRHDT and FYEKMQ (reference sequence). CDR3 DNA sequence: TGTGCCAGCAGCTTAGATAGAGGTCCGGGACTAGCGGGGGGCATCTCCTACAATGAGCAGTTCTTC. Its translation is CASSLDRGPGLAGGISYNEQFF.

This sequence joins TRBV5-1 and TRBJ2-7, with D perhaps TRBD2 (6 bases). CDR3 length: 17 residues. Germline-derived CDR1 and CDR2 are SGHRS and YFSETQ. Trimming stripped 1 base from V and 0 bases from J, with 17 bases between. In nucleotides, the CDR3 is TGCGCCAGCAGCTTGAACTCTGGGGGGACTTCCTCCTACGAGCAGTACTTC. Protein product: CASSLNSGGTSSYEQYF.

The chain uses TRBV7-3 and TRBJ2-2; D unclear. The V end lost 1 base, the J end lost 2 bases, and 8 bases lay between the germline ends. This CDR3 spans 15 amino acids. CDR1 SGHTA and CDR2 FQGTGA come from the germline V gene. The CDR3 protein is CASSLSGPNTGELFF. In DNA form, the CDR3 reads TGTGCCAGCAGCTTAAGCGGTCCCAACACCGGGGAGCTGTTTTTT.

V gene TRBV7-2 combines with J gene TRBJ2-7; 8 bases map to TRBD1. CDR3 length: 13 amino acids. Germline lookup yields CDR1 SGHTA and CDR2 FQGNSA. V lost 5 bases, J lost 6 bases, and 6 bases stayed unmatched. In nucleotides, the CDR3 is TGTGCCAGCAGCCTCCGGACAGGGAGCGAGCAGTACTTC. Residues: CASSLRTGSEQYF.

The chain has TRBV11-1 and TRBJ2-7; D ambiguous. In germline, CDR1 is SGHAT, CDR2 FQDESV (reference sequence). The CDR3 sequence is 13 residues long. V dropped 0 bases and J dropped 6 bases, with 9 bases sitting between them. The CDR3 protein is CASSLAPEVEQYF. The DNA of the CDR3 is TGTGCCAGCAGCTTAGCGCCTGAGGTCGAGCAGTACTTC.

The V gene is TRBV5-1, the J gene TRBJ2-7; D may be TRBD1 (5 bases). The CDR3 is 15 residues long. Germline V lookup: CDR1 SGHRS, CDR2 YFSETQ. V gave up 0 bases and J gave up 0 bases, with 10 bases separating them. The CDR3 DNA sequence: TGCGCCAGCAGCTTGGCCCGACAGACCTCCTACGAGCAGTACTTC. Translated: CASSLARQTSYEQYF.

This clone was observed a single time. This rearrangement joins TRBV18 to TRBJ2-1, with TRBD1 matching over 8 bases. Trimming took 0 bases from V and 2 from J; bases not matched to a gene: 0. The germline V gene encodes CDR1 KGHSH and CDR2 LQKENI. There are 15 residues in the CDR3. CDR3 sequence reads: CASSPPGQAYNEQFF. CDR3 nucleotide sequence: TGTGCCAGCTCACCACCGGGACAGGCCTACAATGAGCAGTTCTTC.

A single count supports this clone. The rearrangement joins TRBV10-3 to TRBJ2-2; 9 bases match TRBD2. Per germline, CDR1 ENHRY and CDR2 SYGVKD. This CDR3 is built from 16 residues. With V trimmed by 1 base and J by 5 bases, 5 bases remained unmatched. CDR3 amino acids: CAISELGSGGTGELFF. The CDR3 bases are TGTGCCATCAGTGAGTTAGGAAGCGGGGGGACCGGGGAGCTGTTTTTT.

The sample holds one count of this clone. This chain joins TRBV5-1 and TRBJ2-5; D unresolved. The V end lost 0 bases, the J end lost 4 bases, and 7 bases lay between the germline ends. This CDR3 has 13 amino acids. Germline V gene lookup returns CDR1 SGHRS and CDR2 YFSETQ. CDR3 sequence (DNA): TGCGCCAGCAGCTTGGCCGCAGTAGAGACCCAGTACTTC. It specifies CASSLAAVETQYF.

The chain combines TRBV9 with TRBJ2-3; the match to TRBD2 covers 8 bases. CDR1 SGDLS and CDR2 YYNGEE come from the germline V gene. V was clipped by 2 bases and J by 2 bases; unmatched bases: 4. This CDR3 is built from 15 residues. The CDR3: CASSVSGVTTDTQYF. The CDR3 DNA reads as TGTGCCAGCAGCGTTAGCGGGGTAACCACAGATACGCAGTATTTT.

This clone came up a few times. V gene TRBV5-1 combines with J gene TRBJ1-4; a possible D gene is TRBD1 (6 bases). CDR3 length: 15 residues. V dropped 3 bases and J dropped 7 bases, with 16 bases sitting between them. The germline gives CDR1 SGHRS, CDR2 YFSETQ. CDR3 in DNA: TGCGCCAGCAGCTCAACCAGGGGCGGGGGTGAAAAACTGTTTTTT. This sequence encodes CASSSTRGGGEKLFF.

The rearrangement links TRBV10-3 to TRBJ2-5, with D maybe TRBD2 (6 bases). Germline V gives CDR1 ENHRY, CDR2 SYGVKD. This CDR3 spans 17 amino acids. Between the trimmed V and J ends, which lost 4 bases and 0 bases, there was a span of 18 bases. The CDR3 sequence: CAISVISLAGNQETQYF. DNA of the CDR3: TGTGCCATCAGTGTTATCTCCCTGGCGGGGAACCAAGAGACCCAGTACTTC.

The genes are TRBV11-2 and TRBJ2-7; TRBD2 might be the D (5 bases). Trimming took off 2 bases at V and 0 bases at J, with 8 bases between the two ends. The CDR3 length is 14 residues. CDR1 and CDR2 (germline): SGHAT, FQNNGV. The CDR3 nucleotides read TGTGCCAGCAGCTTACGTGCGGGCTCCTACGAGCAGTACTTC. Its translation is CASSLRAGSYEQYF.

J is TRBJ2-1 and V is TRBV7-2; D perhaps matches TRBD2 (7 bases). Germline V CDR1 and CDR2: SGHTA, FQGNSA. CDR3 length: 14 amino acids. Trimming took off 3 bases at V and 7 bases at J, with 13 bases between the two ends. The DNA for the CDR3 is TGTGCCAGCAGCTTGGGGGGGCCGGGGAATGAGCAGTTCTTC. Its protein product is CASSLGGPGNEQFF.

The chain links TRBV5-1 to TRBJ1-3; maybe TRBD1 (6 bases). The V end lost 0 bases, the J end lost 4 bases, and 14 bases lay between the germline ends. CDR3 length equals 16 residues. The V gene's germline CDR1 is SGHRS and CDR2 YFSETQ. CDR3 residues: CASSLDTGRIGNTIYF. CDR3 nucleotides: TGCGCCAGCAGCTTGGATACAGGGCGAATAGGAAACACCATATATTTT.

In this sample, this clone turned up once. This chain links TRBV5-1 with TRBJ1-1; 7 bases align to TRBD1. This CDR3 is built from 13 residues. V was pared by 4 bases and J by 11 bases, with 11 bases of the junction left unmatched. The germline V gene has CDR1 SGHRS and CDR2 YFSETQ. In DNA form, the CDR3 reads TGCGCCAGCAGCCCATCGACAGGGATGATGGCTTTCTTT. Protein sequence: CASSPSTGMMAFF.

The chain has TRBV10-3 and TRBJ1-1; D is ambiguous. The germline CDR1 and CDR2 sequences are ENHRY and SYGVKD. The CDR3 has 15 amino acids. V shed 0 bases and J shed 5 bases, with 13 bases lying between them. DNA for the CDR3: TGTGCCATCAGTGAGTCGGGTCCGGGTGAGACTGAAGCTTTCTTT. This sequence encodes CAISESGPGETEAFF.

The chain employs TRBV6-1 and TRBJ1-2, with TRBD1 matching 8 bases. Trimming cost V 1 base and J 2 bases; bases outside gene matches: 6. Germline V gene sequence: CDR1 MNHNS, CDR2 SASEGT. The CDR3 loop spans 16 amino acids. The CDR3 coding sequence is TGTGCCAGCAGTGAAGTCGCGGGACAGGCGAACTATGGCTACACCTTC. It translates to CASSEVAGQANYGYTF.

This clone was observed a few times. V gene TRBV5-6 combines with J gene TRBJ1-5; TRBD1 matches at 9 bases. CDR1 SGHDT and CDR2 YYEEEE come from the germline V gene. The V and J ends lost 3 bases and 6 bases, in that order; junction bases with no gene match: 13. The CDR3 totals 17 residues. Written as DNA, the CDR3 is TGTGCCAGCAGCTGGTCCCGGGACAGGGAAGTGGGTCAGCCCCAGCATTTT. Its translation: CASSWSRDREVGQPQHF.